This TCR beta chain was sequenced in a study of T cells in Graves' hyperthyroidism and ophthalmopathy (dated by TCRdb to the late 2010s). At the level of the whole study: TCR V-J signatures able to tell the groups apart were searched for in a discovery cohort of approximately 95 patients, of whom around 43 had Graves' ophthalmopathy and around 57 had stable Graves' hyperthyroidism. For training and testing, the 100 or so patients in the discovery cohort were randomly divided in a 7:3 ratio. The paper describes TCR Vbeta CDR3 sequencing of about 140 peripheral blood samples, made up of 43 ophthalmopathy patients, more than 70 hyperthyroidism patients and 17 progressor patients. Thyroid tissue and blood T-cell repertoires from about six Graves' hyperthyroidism patients were also compared in the study. After sampling, hyperthyroidism patients received methimazole starting at 30 mg daily, and ophthalmopathy patients received high-dose intravenous methylprednisolone. Prospective prediction of ophthalmopathy was tested in an independent validation cohort consisting of some 19 hyperthyroidism patients and more than 15 patients who later progressed to ophthalmopathy.

Patients with uncontrolled infections, other autoimmune diseases, pregnancy or lactation were excluded. Diagnoses were based on clinical symptoms, serum thyroxine and TRAb, thyroid ultrasound and orbital computed tomography. Total RNA was extracted using Trizol reagent, and RNA quality was assessed on an Agilent 2100 Bioanalyzer. On this clonotype: Its antigen has not been determined. One base away there is no much larger clone; base qualities are not given.

Including cysteine and phenylalanine, the CDR3 has 15 amino acids. The kept DNA is CDR3 alone, 45 bases in frame from the first base. Here V drops 2 bases and J drops 2 bases, and the junction holds 4 bases not matched to any gene. According to the germline V gene, CDR1 reads ENHRY and CDR2 reads SYGVKD. Overall study outcomes, separate from this receptor: In cross-validation, a model built on a 13 V-J signature told ophthalmopathy apart from stable hyperthyroidism with less than 90% sensitivity and about 81% specificity, and in testing the same model reached 80%/75%. In validation, the model predicted progression to ophthalmopathy a median of about 6 months before onset, with roughly 70% sensitivity and roughly 73% specificity. Sample size was not statistically predetermined, and investigators were not blinded to group allocation. Most expanded thyroid clonotypes (frequency above 0.001) were also detected in blood, suggesting blood repertoires may reflect thyroid immune responses.

Amplification of TCR beta CDR3 regions was carried out from RNA transcripts. The first round of RT-PCR for the TCR CDR3 was performed with the HTBI primer set and the Qiagen OneStep RT-PCR kit. The libraries were constructed in a second round of multiplex PCR and then size-selected and purified. The libraries were sequenced on an Illumina HiSeq2000 using paired-end 100 bp reads. In the authors' own workflow: SOAPnuke was used to process the raw data, throwing out any read that contained adapters or uncalled bases, had a mean Phred below 15, or lacked an exact constant-primer or identifier match. COPE v1.2.5 was used to merge the high-quality paired reads, and each unique nucleotide sequence was defined as a clonotype. MiTCR v1.1 was used to align the clonotypes against IMGT TRBV, TRBD and TRBJ reference segments. The analysis was restricted to V-J combinations with a frequency above 0.0001, which together covered just over 99% of the repertoires. A TCS score was defined as the ratio of F50 (clonal expansion) to E x V (chaos), with BLOSUM62-based TCRdist applied between CDR3 peptides within each V-J. Welch's t-statistics and random forest reduced around 520 V-J features to 13, which were used in a naive Bayes classifier (R e1071). Thyroid-blood repertoire similarity was quantified with the Morisita-Horn index. TCRdb reworked the public reads: Q25 trimming with fastp, MiXCR clone assembly, productive beta chains retained. Each CDR3 protein appears once, grouped with its most common genes and DNA. TCRdb's processing, not the authors', yielded these V and J calls. Counted in this sample were 550,000 to 600,000 distinct CDR3 sequences; about 43% of them appeared once. In total, the top ten clones hold about 20% of the sample.

The sequence derives from an adult woman with Graves' disease, either hyperthyroidism or ophthalmopathy (not recorded which). The sequenced sample consisted of peripheral blood or thyroid tissue (not recorded which). The rearrangement joined TRBV10-3 to TRBJ2-7, with 9 junctional bases fitting TRBD1. The sequenced DNA: TGTGCCATCAGTGAGGGGACAGGGAAAACCTACGAGCAGTACTTC. The resulting protein is CAISEGTGKTYEQYF.